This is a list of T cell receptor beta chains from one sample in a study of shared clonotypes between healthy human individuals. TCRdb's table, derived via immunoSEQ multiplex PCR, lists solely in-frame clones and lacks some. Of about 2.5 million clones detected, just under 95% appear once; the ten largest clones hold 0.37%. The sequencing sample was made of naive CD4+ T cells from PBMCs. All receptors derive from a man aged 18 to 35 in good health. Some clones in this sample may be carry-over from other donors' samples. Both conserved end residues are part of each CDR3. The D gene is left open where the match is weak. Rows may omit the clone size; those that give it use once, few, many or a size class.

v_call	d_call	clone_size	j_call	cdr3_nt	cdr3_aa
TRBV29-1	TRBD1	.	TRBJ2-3	TGCAGCGTCGAAGGGACAGCTAGCACAGATACGCAGTATTTT	CSVEGTASTDTQYF
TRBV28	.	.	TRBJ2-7	TGTGCCAGCAGTCCTCAAGGGAAGCCCTACGAGCAGTACTTC	CASSPQGKPYEQYF
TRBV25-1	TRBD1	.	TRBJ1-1	TGTGCCAGCAGGCGGACAGGCTCTATGAACACTGAAGCTTTCTTT	CASRRTGSMNTEAFF
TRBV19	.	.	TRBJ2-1	TGTGCCAGTAGGACGAACCCACCTGGGGGCAATGAGCAGTTCTTC	CASRTNPPGGNEQFF
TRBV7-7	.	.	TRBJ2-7	TGTGCCAGCAGCACCGGGTCCGGAGGGTACGAGCAGTACTTC	CASSTGSGGYEQYF
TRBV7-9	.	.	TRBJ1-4	TGTGCCAGCAGCCCCCCCACCCAGTGGGGGGAAGCAACTAATGAAAAACTGTTTTTT	CASSPPTQWGEATNEKLFF
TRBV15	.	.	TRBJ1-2	TGTGCCACCAGCAACCCCTCCGGCTTCTATGGCTACACCTTC	CATSNPSGFYGYTF
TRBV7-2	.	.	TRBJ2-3	TGTGCCAGCAGCTTAGACACAGATACGCAGTATTTT	CASSLDTDTQYF
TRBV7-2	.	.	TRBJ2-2	TGTGCCAGCAGCTTAAGGGGCGGTGCCGGGGAGCTGTTTTTT	CASSLRGGAGELFF
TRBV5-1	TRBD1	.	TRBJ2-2	TGCGCCAGCAGCCGACAGGGTGACCACGGGGAGCTGTTTTTT	CASSRQGDHGELFF
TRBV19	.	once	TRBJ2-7	TGTGCCAGTAGCTCAGGGCGGGTACCCTACGAGCAGTACTTC	CASSSGRVPYEQYF
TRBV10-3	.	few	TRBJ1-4	TGTGCCATCAGTGGGCAGCTTAATGAAAAACTGTTTTTT	CAISGQLNEKLFF
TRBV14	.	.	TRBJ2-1	TGTGCCAGCAGCCAAGATCGGTGGGCGGGGACGAGCTCCTACAATGAGCAGTTCTTC	CASSQDRWAGTSSYNEQFF
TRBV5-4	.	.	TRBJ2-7	TGTGCCAGCAGCTTGGAAGGCTTTCGGGCAGGGGTGGGGTACGAGCAGTACTTC	CASSLEGFRAGVGYEQYF
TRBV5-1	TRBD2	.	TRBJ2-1	TGCGCCAGCAGCTTGGGGGCTAGCGGGGACCACTACAATGAGCAGTTCTTC	CASSLGASGDHYNEQFF
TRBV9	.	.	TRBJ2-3	TGTGCCAGCAGCGTAGGGGCAACAGATACGCAGTATTTT	CASSVGATDTQYF
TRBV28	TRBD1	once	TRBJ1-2	TGTGCCAGCAGTAGGGACAGTAACTATGGCTACACCTTC	CASSRDSNYGYTF
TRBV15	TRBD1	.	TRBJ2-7	TGTGCCACCAGCAGAGCTCCGACAGGGCTCTACGAGCAGTACTTC	CATSRAPTGLYEQYF
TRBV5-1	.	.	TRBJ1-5	TGCGCCAGCAGTGTGGGGGGCAGTCGGCAGCCCCAGCATTTT	CASSVGGSRQPQHF
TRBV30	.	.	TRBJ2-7	TGTGCCTGGAGTGTTGGCACTATCTACGAGCAGTACTTC	CAWSVGTIYEQYF
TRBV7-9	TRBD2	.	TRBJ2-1	TGTGCCAGCAGCCCATGGACTAGCGGGACCAATGAGCAGTTCTTC	CASSPWTSGTNEQFF
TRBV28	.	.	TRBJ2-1	TGTGCCAGCAGTATCCGACAGGCGTCGAGCTACAATGAGCAGTTCTTC	CASSIRQASSYNEQFF
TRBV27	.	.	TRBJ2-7	TGTGCCAGCAGACCTCGGACTTTTCCCGGGCAGTACTTC	CASRPRTFPGQYF
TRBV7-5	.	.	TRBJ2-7	TGTGTCAGGCTAGAAGGGGATCTCGCTTACGAGCAGTACTTC	CVRLEGDLAYEQYF
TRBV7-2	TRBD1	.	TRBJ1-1	TGTGCCAGCAGCACCAGGACAGGGGAAGCTGAAGCTTTCTTT	CASSTRTGEAEAFF
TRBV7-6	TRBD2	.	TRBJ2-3	TGTGCCAGCAGCTTAGGGCCGACTAGCGGATACACAGATACGCAGTATTTT	CASSLGPTSGYTDTQYF
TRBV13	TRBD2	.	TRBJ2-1	TGTGCCAGCAGCTTAGGGCTAGCGGGAGGGAATGAGCAGTTCTTC	CASSLGLAGGNEQFF
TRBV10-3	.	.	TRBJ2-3	TGTGCCATCAGTGACGAGAAGGCCCAGTTTTTTGTGCAGTATTTT	CAISDEKAQFFVQYF
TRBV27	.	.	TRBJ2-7	TGTGCCAGCAGTTTATTCTCCGTGAGGCAGGGAACTCCCTACGAGCAGTACTTC	CASSLFSVRQGTPYEQYF
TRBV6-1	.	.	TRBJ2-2	TGTGCCAGCAGTGAAGTAGGGTGGGGGTTCCGGGAGCTGTTTTTT	CASSEVGWGFRELFF
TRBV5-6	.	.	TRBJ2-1	TGTGCCAGCAGCTCGGGGAATAGGGGCAATGAGCAGTTCTTC	CASSSGNRGNEQFF
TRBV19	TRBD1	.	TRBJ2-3	TGTGCCAGTAGTATCGGGACAGGGGCTTATACGCAGTATTTT	CASSIGTGAYTQYF
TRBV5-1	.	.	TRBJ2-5	TGCGCCAGCAGCTTGGCTGGCAGGTCGCTCCTACAAGAGACCCAGTACTTC	CASSLAGRSLLQETQYF
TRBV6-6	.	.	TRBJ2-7	TGTGCCAGCAGTCTTCAGGGTCTCACGGTCGAGCAGTACTTC	CASSLQGLTVEQYF
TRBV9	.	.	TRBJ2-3	TGTGCCAGCAGCCCGCTGGTGGCAGATACGCAGTATTTT	CASSPLVADTQYF
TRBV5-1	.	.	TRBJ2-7	TGCGCCAGCAGCAGGGACGATCAGGCCCACCGGTACTTC	CASSRDDQAHRYF
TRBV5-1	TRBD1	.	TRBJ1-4	TGCGCCAGCAGCTCCAACCGACAGGGCGGGGAAAAACTGTTTTTT	CASSSNRQGGEKLFF
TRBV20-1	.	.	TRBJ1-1	TGCAGTGCTAGAGAAGGCAGAGTTTTCTTT	CSAREGRVFF
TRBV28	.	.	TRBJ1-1	TGTGCCTGTTCGGGGGCCACCTTGGGTGACACTGAAGCTTTCTTT	CACSGATLGDTEAFF
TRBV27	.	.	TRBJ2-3	TGTGCCAGCAGTTTTAACAGAGACCATACGCAGTATTTT	CASSFNRDHTQYF
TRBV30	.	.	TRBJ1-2	TGTGCCTGGAAAAATAGTCGCGAAAGGAACTATGGCTACACCTTC	CAWKNSRERNYGYTF
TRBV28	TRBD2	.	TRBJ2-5	TGTGCCAGCAGTTCCCCAGGAGGGAGGGGCCAAGAGACCCAGTACTTC	CASSSPGGRGQETQYF
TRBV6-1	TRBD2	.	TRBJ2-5	TGTGCCAGCAGTGGGGGCGGGGGCCAAGAGACCCAGTACTTC	CASSGGGGQETQYF
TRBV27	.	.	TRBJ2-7	TGTGCCAGCAGTTTTCCGCCCGGACGCGGGCGCTCCTACGAGCAGTACTTC	CASSFPPGRGRSYEQYF
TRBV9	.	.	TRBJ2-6	TGTGCCAGCAGCGTAGGATCGTCCGGGGCCAACGTCCTGACTTTC	CASSVGSSGANVLTF